Below, 21 T cell receptor beta chains from the same sample are listed, as sequenced in a study of human T cells and chemical hapten exposure. Extraction of total RNA was performed on unfractionated whole blood. Each CDR3 protein gets one entry after TCRdb re-called the 5' RACE reads with MiXCR. This sample carries around 140,000 distinct CDR3 sequences, 4.1% of them seen once, and the ten largest clones take about 1.3%. The receptors were gathered from a female donor in good health.

This clonotype came up many times. The V gene is TRBV7-9, the J gene TRBJ1-3, with D uncertain. The CDR3 contains 12 residues. Germline loops: CDR1 SEHNR, CDR2 FQNEAQ (reference sequence). V lost 8 bases and J lost 0, with 5 bases in between. The CDR3: CASESSGNTIYF. CDR3 DNA: TGTGCCAGCGAAAGCTCTGGAAACACCATATATTTT.

This clonotype showed up many times. This chain links TRBV2 with TRBJ1-1, with TRBD1 matching 12 bases. The V segment lost 6 bases and the J segment 5 bases; nucleotides outside the gene matches: 10. The CDR3 is 16 amino acids. Germline-derived CDR1 and CDR2 are SNHLY and FYNNEI. The CDR3 DNA reads TGTGCCAGCAGCGGCGGGACAGGGGGCGTGCGAACTGAAGCTTTCTTT. Translated: CASSGGTGGVRTEAFF.

In its sample, this clonotype was seen many times. The gene calls are TRBV4-1 and TRBJ2-3; unclear D gene. Germline loops: CDR1 MGHRA, CDR2 YSYEKL. Deletions cut 1 base from V and 1 base from J, with 12 bases between. The CDR3 extends over 16 amino acids. CDR3 sequence (DNA): TGCGCCAGCAGCCAAGTAGGTGCTCGTGGCACAGATACGCAGTATTTT. Encoded protein: CASSQVGARGTDTQYF.

This clonotype was recorded many times. The chain recombines TRBV5-1 with TRBJ1-2; a possible D gene is TRBD1 (6 bases). V was pared by 4 bases and J by 9 bases, with 13 bases between. The length of the CDR3 is 12 residues. Germline CDR1 reads SGHRS; CDR2 reads YFSETQ. CDR3 bases: TGCGCCAGCAGCACCGGACAGCCGCGCTACACCTTC. Protein product: CASSTGQPRYTF.

This clonotype was recorded many times. The gene calls are TRBV30 and TRBJ2-3; D not certain. Germline-derived CDR1 and CDR2 are GTSNPN and SVGIG (reference sequence). V was cut by 0 bases and J by 1 base, with 32 bases left in between. CDR3 length equals 22 residues. CDR3 amino acids: CAWSVLGWNSRENPVGTDTQYF. DNA of the CDR3: TGTGCCTGGAGTGTACTTGGTTGGAACTCCCGAGAAAACCCCGTAGGCACAGATACGCAGTATTTT.

In this sample, this clonotype turned up a few times. The rearrangement links TRBV14 to TRBJ2-7; D might be TRBD2 (6 bases). V gave up 0 bases and J gave up 0 bases, with 15 bases separating them. Per the germline V gene, CDR1 is SGHDN and CDR2 is FVKESK. This CDR3 has 17 residues. CDR3 in amino acids: CASSQDRGGPSSYEQYF. CDR3 DNA: TGTGCCAGCAGCCAAGATCGTGGAGGGCCGAGCTCCTACGAGCAGTACTTC.

This clonotype was seen a few times. The chain combines TRBV6-5 with TRBJ1-2; TRBD1 is a possible D gene (6 bases). V lost 2 bases, J lost 8 bases, and 12 bases lay in between. This CDR3 is built from 13 residues. The germline CDR1 and CDR2 sequences are MNHEY and SVGAGI. CDR3 sequence: CASSYGAGDGYTF. For the CDR3, the DNA is TGTGCCAGCAGTTACGGGGCAGGGGACGGCTACACCTTC.

This clonotype was seen ten or more times. V usage is TRBV7-9 and J usage is TRBJ2-2; maybe TRBD1 (7 bases). Deletions cut 5 bases from V and 6 bases from J, with 19 bases between. CDR1 SEHNR and CDR2 FQNEAQ come from the germline V gene (reference sequence). This CDR3 spans 16 amino acids. The CDR3 here is CASSLRDSYFPGELFF. DNA for the CDR3: TGTGCCAGCAGCCTGCGGGACAGTTACTTCCCCGGGGAGCTGTTTTTT.

The V and J genes are TRBV3-1 and TRBJ2-2; D gene unclear. CDR1 is LGHDT and CDR2 is YNNKEL in the germline V gene (reference sequence). With 3 bases removed from V and 7 bases from J, the gap between germline ends came to 9 bases. The CDR3 is made up of 13 amino acids. The CDR3, as DNA: TGTGCCAGCAGCCAGAATCGAGGCGGGGAGCTGTTTTTT. This gives the protein CASSQNRGGELFF.

This clonotype turned up a few times. The chain joins TRBV12-3 or TRBV12-4 to TRBJ1-6; no clear D. The length of the CDR3 is 16 residues. V lost 6 bases to trimming and J lost 0 bases, with 12 bases between them. The CDR3 region is CASSGRISSYNSPLHF. The CDR3 DNA reads TGTGCCAGCAGCGGGAGAATAAGCTCCTATAATTCACCCCTCCACTTT.

This clonotype was observed at least ten times. The rearrangement joins TRBV27 to TRBJ2-7, with 8 bases that match TRBD2. Germline CDR1 reads MNHEY; CDR2 reads SMNVEV (reference sequence). With 2 bases clipped from V and 6 bases from J, the junction kept 9 bases outside the gene matches. This CDR3 has 15 amino acids. The CDR3 DNA reads as TGTGCCAGCAGTTTAAGAGCGGGAGATCGAGGCGAGCAGTACTTC. Its protein is CASSLRAGDRGEQYF.

The chain links TRBV7-8 to TRBJ2-6; perhaps TRBD1 as D (5 bases). The CDR3 runs to 19 residues. Germline CDR1 and CDR2: SGHVS and FQNEAQ. V lost 5 bases and J 0 bases, leaving 20 bases between the germline ends. The CDR3 region is CASSKETVRGCSGANVLTF. In DNA, the CDR3 is TGTGCCAGCAGCAAAGAGACAGTTAGGGGTTGCTCTGGGGCCAACGTCCTGACTTTC.

This clonotype was seen repeatedly, ten times or more. V usage is TRBV24-1 and J usage is TRBJ1-4, with 10 bases aligning to TRBD1. The J segment lost 8 bases and the V segment lost 6 bases, leaving 8 bases of the junction unmatched. Germline V lookup: CDR1 KGHDR, CDR2 SFDVKD. The CDR3 totals 15 residues. For the CDR3, the DNA is TGTGCCACCAGTACAGGGACAGGGGTCGGCGAAAAACTGTTTTTT. Translating gives CATSTGTGVGEKLFF.

This clonotype was observed many times. The V and J genes are TRBV28 and TRBJ2-6; no definite D call. There are 16 residues in the CDR3. Between the trimmed V and J ends, which lost 6 bases and 1 base, there was a span of 13 bases. Germline V lookup: CDR1 MDHEN, CDR2 SYDVKM. DNA of the CDR3: TGTGCCAGCAGGCCCCCCGTGGGGTCTGGGGCCAACGTCCTGACTTTC. This sequence encodes CASRPPVGSGANVLTF. Filled out from reference TRBV28 and TRBJ2-6, the complete variable domain reads DVKVTQSSRYLVKRTGEKVFLECVQDMDHENMFWYRQDPGLGLRLIYFSYDVKMKEKGDIPEGYSVSREKKERFSLILESASTNQTSMYLCASRPPVGSGANVLTFGAGSRLTVL.

This clonotype came up many times. This rearrangement joins TRBV3-1 to TRBJ1-4; perhaps TRBD1 as D (5 bases). With 4 bases removed from V and 10 bases from J, the gap between germline ends came to 16 bases. The germline gives CDR1 LGHDT, CDR2 YNNKEL (reference sequence). The CDR3 loop spans 14 amino acids. Here the CDR3 DNA reads TGTGCCAGCAGCCGCGGCCCGACAGAGGGAAAACTGTTTTTT. Protein sequence: CASSRGPTEGKLFF. Using reference TRBV3-1 and TRBJ1-4 for the parts outside the CDR3, the full variable domain is DTAVSQTPKYLVTQMGNDKSIKCEQNLGHDTMYWYKQDSKKFLKIMFSYNNKELIINETVPNRFSPKSPDKAHLNLHINSLELGDSAVYFCASSRGPTEGKLFFGSGTQLSVL.

Many counts were recorded for this clonotype. The chain carries TRBV7-9 and TRBJ1-1, with TRBD1 matching over 7 bases. The CDR3 is 16 amino acids. Germline CDR1 SEHNR, CDR2 FQNEAQ (reference sequence). V lost 7 bases to trimming and J lost 3 bases; unmatched junction nucleotides: 14. The CDR3 loop is CASTAGRGLTYTEAFF. The CDR3 DNA reads as TGTGCCAGCACCGCCGGCAGGGGGTTGACCTACACTGAAGCTTTCTTT.

The chain joins TRBV7-9 to TRBJ2-3; D perhaps matches TRBD2 (6 bases). The V gene lost 0 bases and the J gene lost 1 base, with 11 bases spanning the gap. CDR1 SEHNR and CDR2 FQNEAQ come from the germline V gene (reference sequence). This CDR3 contains 16 residues. CDR3 in amino acids: CASSLAVAERTDTQYF. CDR3 DNA sequence: TGTGCCAGCAGCTTAGCGGTAGCGGAGCGCACAGATACGCAGTATTTT.

This clonotype was counted between two and nine times. V and J are TRBV20-1 and TRBJ2-7; 10 bases line up with TRBD2. V gave up 5 bases and J gave up 5 bases; unmatched junction bases: 6. Looked up from germline, CDR1 is DFQATT and CDR2 is SNEGSKA (reference sequence). The CDR3 length is 13 residues. The CDR3 reads CSAWTSGTDEQYF. The DNA of the CDR3 is TGCAGTGCTTGGACTAGCGGAACCGACGAGCAGTACTTC.

Details on this clonotype: This may come from a read error, since a much larger clone is one base off. V and J are TRBV2 and TRBJ1-6; 10 bases fit TRBD1. The CDR3 runs 18 residues. V lost 6 bases and J lost 10; bases outside the gene matches: 18. Germline assignment: CDR1 SNHLY and CDR2 FYNNEI. The CDR3 DNA reads as TGTGCCAGCAGCGATCGACCCCTTTTGACAGGGGGCAAATCACCCCTCCACTTT. Protein sequence: CASSDRPLLTGGKSPLHF.

This clonotype was detected ten times or more. V and J are TRBV25-1 and TRBJ2-3; TRBD1 might be the D (5 bases). The CDR3 consists of 12 residues. V gave up 10 bases and J gave up 8 bases, with 16 bases separating them. Germline loops: CDR1 MGHDK, CDR2 SYGVNS. The CDR3 spells CATQGPQATQYF. The CDR3 DNA follows: TGTGCCACCCAAGGCCCACAGGCTACGCAGTATTTT.

The table lists this clonotype with many counts. V usage is TRBV6-2 or TRBV6-3 and J usage is TRBJ1-5, with unresolved D. Germline V gives CDR1 MNHEY, CDR2 SVGEGT. This CDR3 comprises 13 residues. The germline V and J ends were trimmed by 4 bases and 2 bases, with 6 bases remaining between them. For the CDR3, the DNA is TGTGCCAGCAGTTGGACCGGCAATCAGCCCCAGCATTTT. Translating gives CASSWTGNQPQHF.